A selection of T cell receptor beta chains follows, all from one sample in a study of cytomegalovirus exposure and HLA in healthy donors. TCRdb keeps only in-frame clones here, not all; method: immunoSEQ multiplex PCR. The sample has about 200,000 clones; approximately 85% are singletons. The sequenced material came from PBMCs. The receptors were sampled from a man aged 18 to 30 in good health and CMV-seronegative. CDR3s include the opening cysteine and the closing phenylalanine or tryptophan. A D gene is named only where the DNA matches it firmly. Not every row has a clone size; where given, it reads once, few, many or a size class.

V gene: TRBV27; J gene: TRBJ2-7; clone size: -; D gene: -; CDR3 DNA: TGTGCCAGCTGGGGTCCGGGGTTTATCTCCTACGAGCAGTACTTC; CDR3 protein: CASWGPGFISYEQYF
V gene: TRBV27; J gene: TRBJ2-2; clone size: -; D gene: -; CDR3 DNA: TGTGCCAGCAGAAGTACTAAGTACTTACGCACCGGGGAGCTGTTTTTT; CDR3 protein: CASRSTKYLRTGELFF
V gene: TRBV10-3; J gene: TRBJ1-2; clone size: -; D gene: -; CDR3 DNA: TGTGCCATCAGGGAAGGGGCCACTTATGGCTACACCTTC; CDR3 protein: CAIREGATYGYTF
V gene: TRBV6-5; J gene: TRBJ2-5; clone size: -; D gene: -; CDR3 DNA: TGTGCCAGCCCCAAAGGACAGACCCCTCGGGAGACCCAGTACTTC; CDR3 protein: CASPKGQTPRETQYF
V gene: TRBV19; J gene: TRBJ2-1; clone size: -; D gene: TRBD2; CDR3 DNA: TGTGCCAGTAGTGTCGGGACTAGCGGGAGGGACCCCTACAATGAGCAGTTCTTC; CDR3 protein: CASSVGTSGRDPYNEQFF
V gene: TRBV29-1; J gene: TRBJ1-3; clone size: few; D gene: -; CDR3 DNA: TGCAGCGTTGAAGATCGCCTAGGGGGGGAGACCTCTGGAAACACCATATATTTT; CDR3 protein: CSVEDRLGGETSGNTIYF
V gene: TRBV18; J gene: TRBJ1-5; clone size: -; D gene: -; CDR3 DNA: TGTGCCAGCTCACCCCGCGGCGATAGCAATCAGCCCCAGCATTTT; CDR3 protein: CASSPRGDSNQPQHF
V gene: TRBV7-2; J gene: TRBJ2-3; clone size: -; D gene: TRBD2; CDR3 DNA: TGTGCCAGCAGCTTAGCGGTCGGGAGGGCCGGGCCAGATACGCAGTATTTT; CDR3 protein: CASSLAVGRAGPDTQYF
V gene: TRBV7-9; J gene: TRBJ2-6; clone size: few; D gene: TRBD1; CDR3 DNA: TGTGCCAGCAGCTTGCCGGGACAGGGATCTGGGGCCAACGTCCTGACTTTC; CDR3 protein: CASSLPGQGSGANVLTF
V gene: TRBV2; J gene: TRBJ2-7; clone size: -; D gene: TRBD1; CDR3 DNA: TGTGCCTCACAAGGGGGCCCTACGATGAAGTACTTC; CDR3 protein: CASQGGPTMKYF
V gene: TRBV6-4; J gene: TRBJ2-1; clone size: -; D gene: -; CDR3 DNA: TGTGCCAGCAGTGATGGTCTAGCGTTCACCAATGAGCAGTTCTTC; CDR3 protein: CASSDGLAFTNEQFF
V gene: TRBV25-1; J gene: TRBJ1-1; clone size: -; D gene: TRBD1; CDR3 DNA: TGTGCCAGCAGCCTACAGGGGGCGTCGAACACTGAAGCTTTCTTT; CDR3 protein: CASSLQGASNTEAFF
V gene: TRBV6-5; J gene: TRBJ1-3; clone size: -; D gene: -; CDR3 DNA: TGTGCCAGCAGTTACACACAGGGCTCTGGAAACACCATATATTTT; CDR3 protein: CASSYTQGSGNTIYF
V gene: TRBV19; J gene: TRBJ2-4; clone size: few; D gene: -; CDR3 DNA: TGTGCCAGTAGTGAGAACAGCTTGTTCAAAAACATTCAGTACTTC; CDR3 protein: CASSENSLFKNIQYF
V gene: TRBV4-2; J gene: TRBJ2-5; clone size: few; D gene: -; CDR3 DNA: TGTGCCAGCAGCCACGACCCCGGGAAAGGCGGAGTGACCCAGTACTTC; CDR3 protein: CASSHDPGKGGVTQYF
V gene: TRBV28; J gene: TRBJ2-1; clone size: -; D gene: -; CDR3 DNA: TGTGCCAGCAGAGTTCGGGGGTCCTACAATGAGCAGTTCTTC; CDR3 protein: CASRVRGSYNEQFF
V gene: TRBV7-9; J gene: TRBJ2-2; clone size: -; D gene: TRBD2; CDR3 DNA: TGTGCCAGCAAACCGGGGGGGCTAGCGGGAGACACCGGGGAGCTGTTTTTT; CDR3 protein: CASKPGGLAGDTGELFF
V gene: TRBV27; J gene: TRBJ1-2; clone size: -; D gene: TRBD1; CDR3 DNA: TGTGCCAGCAGTTTATTCGACAGGGATCGTGGCAACTATGGCTACACCTTC; CDR3 protein: CASSLFDRDRGNYGYTF
V gene: TRBV7-6; J gene: TRBJ2-2; clone size: once; D gene: -; CDR3 DNA: TGTGCCAGCAGCTCGCGACAACCCGGGGAGCTGTTTTTT; CDR3 protein: CASSSRQPGELFF
V gene: TRBV28; J gene: TRBJ2-3; clone size: -; D gene: TRBD2; CDR3 DNA: TGTGCCAGCAGTTACGCGGGAGGGCAAGATACGCAGTATTTT; CDR3 protein: CASSYAGGQDTQYF
V gene: TRBV4-1; J gene: TRBJ2-7; clone size: -; D gene: TRBD2; CDR3 DNA: TGCGCCAGCGGGTCCCTGGGCGGGGGGATCTACGAGCAGTACTTC; CDR3 protein: CASGSLGGGIYEQYF
V gene: TRBV27; J gene: TRBJ2-1; clone size: -; D gene: TRBD2; CDR3 DNA: TGTGCCAGCAGTGGACTAGCGAACAATGAGCAGTTCTTC; CDR3 protein: CASSGLANNEQFF
V gene: TRBV7-2; J gene: TRBJ1-2; clone size: -; D gene: -; CDR3 DNA: TGTGCCAGCAGCTTAGTTGGGGGCAGTGGCTACACCTTC; CDR3 protein: CASSLVGGSGYTF
V gene: TRBV9; J gene: TRBJ1-1; clone size: once; D gene: -; CDR3 DNA: TGTGCCAGCAGCGTAGTAGCAAAAGGAACTGAAGCTTTCTTT; CDR3 protein: CASSVVAKGTEAFF
V gene: TRBV7-7; J gene: TRBJ2-1; clone size: -; D gene: -; CDR3 DNA: TGTGCTAGCAGCTTGGGGCTGAAAAATGAGCAGTTCTTC; CDR3 protein: CASSLGLKNEQFF
V gene: TRBV14; J gene: TRBJ2-2; clone size: -; D gene: TRBD2; CDR3 DNA: TGTGCCAGCAGCCCACCGGGAGGCCCAGCGAACACCGGGGAGCTGTTTTTT; CDR3 protein: CASSPPGGPANTGELFF
V gene: TRBV5-4; J gene: TRBJ2-2; clone size: -; D gene: TRBD2; CDR3 DNA: TGTGCCAGCAGCCTGGGACTAGCGGGGACTGAGACCGGGGAGCTGTTTTTT; CDR3 protein: CASSLGLAGTETGELFF
V gene: TRBV6-5; J gene: TRBJ2-5; clone size: -; D gene: TRBD1; CDR3 DNA: TGTGCCAGCAGTACGGACAGGGGGGTAACCCAGTACTTC; CDR3 protein: CASSTDRGVTQYF
V gene: TRBV29-1; J gene: TRBJ1-4; clone size: -; D gene: -; CDR3 DNA: TGCAGCGTTGAGGGGGGAACTAATGAAAAACTGTTTTTT; CDR3 protein: CSVEGGTNEKLFF
V gene: TRBV7-7; J gene: TRBJ1-1; clone size: -; D gene: TRBD1; CDR3 DNA: TGTGCTAGCAGCTTGGACAGGGATGCTGAAGCTTTCTTT; CDR3 protein: CASSLDRDAEAFF
V gene: TRBV11-2; J gene: TRBJ2-7; clone size: -; D gene: -; CDR3 DNA: TGTGCCAGCAGCTTTTCCAGGGGTGGGGACGAGCAGTACTTC; CDR3 protein: CASSFSRGGDEQYF
V gene: TRBV7-9; J gene: TRBJ2-5; clone size: -; D gene: -; CDR3 DNA: TGTGCCAGCAGCTCCGGGCAAGTTCGGGGGACCCAGTACTTC; CDR3 protein: CASSSGQVRGTQYF
V gene: TRBV19; J gene: TRBJ1-4; clone size: -; D gene: TRBD1; CDR3 DNA: TGTGCCAGTAGTCTACGGACAGGAGCGAAGGAAAAACTGTTTTTT; CDR3 protein: CASSLRTGAKEKLFF
V gene: TRBV6-5; J gene: TRBJ1-1; clone size: -; D gene: TRBD1; CDR3 DNA: TGTGCCAGCAGAACGACAGGGGCGAACACTGAAGCTTTCTTT; CDR3 protein: CASRTTGANTEAFF
V gene: TRBV5-1; J gene: TRBJ1-4; clone size: -; D gene: TRBD1; CDR3 DNA: TGCGCCAGCAGCGCCTATGGACAGGGGCTCCGTGAAAAACTGTTTTTT; CDR3 protein: CASSAYGQGLREKLFF
V gene: TRBV7-2; J gene: TRBJ2-6; clone size: -; D gene: -; CDR3 DNA: TGTGCCAGCAGCTTAGTCTGGCAACCTGGGGCCAACGTCCTGACTTTC; CDR3 protein: CASSLVWQPGANVLTF
V gene: TRBV9; J gene: TRBJ2-1; clone size: -; D gene: TRBD1; CDR3 DNA: TGTGCCAGCAGCCCATCAGGGGGTGGGTCGGATGAGCAGTTCTTC; CDR3 protein: CASSPSGGGSDEQFF
V gene: TRBV19; J gene: TRBJ1-2; clone size: -; D gene: TRBD1; CDR3 DNA: TGTGCCAGTAGTATAGCGGCGGCCAGGACAGGGAATGGCTACACCTTC; CDR3 protein: CASSIAAARTGNGYTF
V gene: TRBV19; J gene: TRBJ2-1; clone size: -; D gene: TRBD1; CDR3 DNA: TGTGCCAGTACCCGGGACAGTTCCTACAATGAGCAGTTCTTC; CDR3 protein: CASTRDSSYNEQFF
V gene: TRBV4-2; J gene: TRBJ2-7; clone size: -; D gene: -; CDR3 DNA: TGTGCCAGCAGCCAAGAACCTCTGCGGGACCTCGAGCAGTACTTC; CDR3 protein: CASSQEPLRDLEQYF
V gene: TRBV18; J gene: TRBJ1-1; clone size: -; D gene: -; CDR3 DNA: TGTGCCAGCTCACCGGGGGGGACGAACACTGAAGCTTTCTTT; CDR3 protein: CASSPGGTNTEAFF
V gene: TRBV15; J gene: TRBJ2-7; clone size: few; D gene: -; CDR3 DNA: TGTGCCACCAGCAGGGCGGGACAGAGAACCTACGAGCAGTACTTC; CDR3 protein: CATSRAGQRTYEQYF
V gene: TRBV7-2; J gene: TRBJ1-1; clone size: few; D gene: -; CDR3 DNA: TGTGCCAGCAGCTTAGTCGTAAACACTGAAGCTTTCTTT; CDR3 protein: CASSLVVNTEAFF
V gene: TRBV28; J gene: TRBJ1-2; clone size: -; D gene: TRBD1; CDR3 DNA: TGTGCCAGCAGTTCCGGGACAGTGGGTGGCTACACCTTC; CDR3 protein: CASSSGTVGGYTF
V gene: TRBV19; J gene: TRBJ1-1; clone size: once; D gene: -; CDR3 DNA: TGTGCCAGTAGTGCGGACAGAGCTTCCGAAGCTTTCTTT; CDR3 protein: CASSADRASEAFF
V gene: TRBV4-2; J gene: TRBJ1-6; clone size: -; D gene: -; CDR3 DNA: TGTGCCAGCAGCCAGGCCACAGGGAGAAATAATTCGCCCCTCCACTTT; CDR3 protein: CASSQATGRNNSPLHF
V gene: TRBV5-1; J gene: TRBJ2-3; clone size: -; D gene: TRBD2; CDR3 DNA: TGCGCCAGCAGCTTGGAGCGGGAGGCCTCAAATACGCAGTATTTT; CDR3 protein: CASSLEREASNTQYF
V gene: TRBV5-6; J gene: TRBJ2-7; clone size: -; D gene: TRBD2; CDR3 DNA: TGTGCCAGCAGCGGGGGACTAGCGGGAGGCGAGCAGTACTTC; CDR3 protein: CASSGGLAGGEQYF